This T cell receptor beta chain was captured in a study of T cell responses to AZD1222 COVID-19 vaccine. Generated by immunoSEQ multiplex PCR, the TCRdb table keeps only in-frame clones and is missing some. This sample has about 80,000 clones, with around 87% found just once. The CDR3 length is 12 residues. Germline V gene lookup returns CDR1 GTSNPN and CDR2 SVGIG (reference sequence). Trimming cost V 2 bases and J 4 bases, with 9 bases left between them. The sequenced sample was peripheral blood, obtained on day 0 of AZD1222 vaccination. The clonotype comes from an adult in good health. The chain couples TRBV30 to TRBJ2-7; tentative D call: TRBD2 (6 bases). The CDR3 bases are TGTGCCTGGAGTCATGGGGGGTACGAGCAGTACTTC. Translation: CAWSHGGYEQYF.